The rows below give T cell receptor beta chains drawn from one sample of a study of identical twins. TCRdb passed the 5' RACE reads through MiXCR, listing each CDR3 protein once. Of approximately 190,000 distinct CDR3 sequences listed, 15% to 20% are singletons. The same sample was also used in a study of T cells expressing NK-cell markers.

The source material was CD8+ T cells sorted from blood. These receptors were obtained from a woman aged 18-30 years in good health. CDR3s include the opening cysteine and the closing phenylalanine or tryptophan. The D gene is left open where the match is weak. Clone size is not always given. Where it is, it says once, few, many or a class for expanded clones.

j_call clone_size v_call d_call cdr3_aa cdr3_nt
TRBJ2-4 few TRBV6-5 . CASSYYAPPGGSKNIQYF TGTGCCAGCAGTTACTACGCTCCCCCAGGGGGGTCCAAAAACATTCAGTACTTC
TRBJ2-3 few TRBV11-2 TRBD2 CASQGGRTDTQYF TGTGCCAGCCAGGGAGGGAGGACAGATACGCAGTATTTT
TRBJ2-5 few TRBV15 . CATSRVPDLQETQYF TGTGCCACCAGCAGAGTCCCGGACCTTCAAGAGACCCAGTACTTC
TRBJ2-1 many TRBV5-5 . CASSRSGSYNEQFF TGTGCCAGCAGCCGTTCGGGGTCCTACAATGAGCAGTTCTTC
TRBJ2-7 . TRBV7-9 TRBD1 CASSLQGVREQYF TGTGCCAGCAGCTTACAGGGGGTAAGGGAGCAGTACTTC
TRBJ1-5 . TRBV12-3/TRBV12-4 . CASSLRGGNQPQHF TGTGCCAGCAGTCTTAGAGGAGGCAATCAGCCCCAGCATTTT
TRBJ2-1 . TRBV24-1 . CATDASDEQFF TGTGCCACAGATGCCTCGGATGAGCAGTTCTTC
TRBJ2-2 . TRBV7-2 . CASSPYGWELFF TGTGCCAGCAGCCCCTATGGGTGGGAGCTGTTTTTT
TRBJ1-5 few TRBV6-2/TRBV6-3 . CASSYYGETQHF TGTGCCAGCAGTTACTACGGGGAGACCCAGCATTTT
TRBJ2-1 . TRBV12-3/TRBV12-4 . CASFLSGTLLNEQFF TGTGCCAGCTTCCTGTCCGGGACTTTACTCAATGAGCAGTTCTTC
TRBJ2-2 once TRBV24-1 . CAASPGGGELFF TGTGCCGCCAGTCCCGGGGGCGGGGAGCTGTTTTTT
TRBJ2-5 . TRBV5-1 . CASSLAYQETQYF TGCGCCAGCAGCTTGGCGTACCAAGAGACCCAGTACTTC
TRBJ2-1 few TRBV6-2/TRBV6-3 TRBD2 CASSRRGEISQAGGPVEQFF TGTGCCAGCAGCCGAAGGGGGGAAATAAGCCAGGCGGGAGGGCCTGTTGAGCAGTTCTTC
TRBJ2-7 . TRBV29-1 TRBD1 CSVLGQATAYEQYF TGCAGCGTTTTGGGACAGGCGACGGCCTACGAGCAGTACTTC
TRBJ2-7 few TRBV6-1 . CASSEGRGEQYF TGTGCCAGCAGTGAAGGCAGGGGCGAGCAGTACTTC
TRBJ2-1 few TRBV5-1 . CASSLVFQGSYNEQFF TGCGCCAGCAGCTTGGTTTTCCAGGGCTCCTACAATGAGCAGTTCTTC
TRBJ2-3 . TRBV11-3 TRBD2 CASSGGKLTDTQYF TGTGCCAGCTCGGGAGGTAAACTCACAGATACGCAGTATTTT
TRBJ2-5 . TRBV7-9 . CASSLDPKKIKETQYF TGTGCCAGCAGCTTAGACCCAAAGAAGATAAAAGAGACCCAGTACTTC
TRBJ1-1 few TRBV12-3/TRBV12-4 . CASSLRVGNTEAFF TGTGCCAGCAGTTTAAGGGTGGGGAACACTGAAGCTTTCTTT
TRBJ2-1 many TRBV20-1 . CSAKGAIDNEQFF TGCAGTGCTAAAGGAGCGATTGACAATGAGCAGTTCTTC
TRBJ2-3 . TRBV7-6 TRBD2 CASSQLAGGLTDTQYF TGTGCCAGCAGCCAACTAGCGGGAGGGCTCACAGATACGCAGTATTTT
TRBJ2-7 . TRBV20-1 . CSARERGFSYEQYF TGCAGTGCTAGAGAGCGGGGTTTCTCCTACGAGCAGTACTTC
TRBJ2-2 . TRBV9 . CASSVDWATLDPNTGELFF TGTGCCAGCAGCGTAGATTGGGCGACACTGGACCCGAACACCGGGGAGCTGTTTTTT
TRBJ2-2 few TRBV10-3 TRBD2 CAISGGKAGGNTGELFF TGTGCCATCAGCGGGGGGAAAGCCGGGGGGAACACCGGGGAGCTGTTTTTT
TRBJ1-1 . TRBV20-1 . CTVGDTEAFF TGCACCGTTGGGGACACTGAAGCTTTCTTT
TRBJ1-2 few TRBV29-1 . CSVEGENYGYTF TGCAGCGTTGAAGGGGAGAACTATGGCTACACCTTC
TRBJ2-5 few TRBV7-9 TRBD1 CASSPKDRVRETQYF TGTGCCAGCAGCCCCAAGGACAGGGTGCGGGAGACCCAGTACTTC
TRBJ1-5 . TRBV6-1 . CASSQTVDSNQPQHF TGTGCCAGCAGCCAGACAGTCGATAGCAATCAGCCCCAGCATTTT
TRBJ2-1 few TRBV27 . CASLRGNEQFF TGTGCCAGCTTGAGGGGCAATGAGCAGTTCTTC
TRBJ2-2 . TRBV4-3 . CASSQERASGELFF TGCGCCAGCAGCCAAGAAAGGGCATCCGGGGAGCTGTTTTTT
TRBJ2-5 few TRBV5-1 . CASMNQETQYF TGCGCCAGCATGAACCAAGAGACCCAGTACTTC
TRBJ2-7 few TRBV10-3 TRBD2 CAISDPGTSGKGEQYF TGTGCCATCAGTGACCCCGGGACTAGCGGGAAGGGTGAGCAGTACTTC
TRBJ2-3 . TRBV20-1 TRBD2 CSARDLSGVGYSTDTQYF TGCAGTGCTAGAGACCTTAGCGGGGTCGGGTACAGCACAGATACGCAGTATTTT
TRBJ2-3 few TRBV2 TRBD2 CASSGWDYPADTQYF TGTGCCAGCAGTGGGTGGGACTACCCCGCAGATACGCAGTATTTT
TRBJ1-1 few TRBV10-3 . CAISDQKEVAEAFF TGTGCCATCAGTGACCAGAAGGAGGTTGCTGAAGCTTTCTTT
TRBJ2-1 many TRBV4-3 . CASSQGYNEQFF TGCGCCAGCAGCCAAGGGTACAATGAGCAGTTCTTC
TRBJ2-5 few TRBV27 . CASRIMDSSETQYF TGTGCCAGCAGAATAATGGACAGTTCGGAGACCCAGTACTTC
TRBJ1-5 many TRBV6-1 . CASIYAGGNQPQHF TGTGCCAGCATCTATGCAGGGGGCAATCAGCCCCAGCATTTT
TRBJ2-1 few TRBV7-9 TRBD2 CASNPPSGHVDEQFF TGTGCCAGCAACCCTCCTAGCGGGCATGTCGATGAGCAGTTCTTC
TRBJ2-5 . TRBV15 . CATSRATRETQYF TGTGCCACCAGCAGAGCTACCCGGGAGACCCAGTACTTC